This is a list of T cell receptor beta chains from one sample in a study of blood T cells in healthy people across ages. TCRdb re-called the 5' RACE reads with MiXCR, one entry per CDR3 protein. This sample has about 640,000 distinct CDR3 sequences, with roughly 31% found just once. Source material: blood. All receptors derive from a woman aged 80 or over in good health. Both conserved end residues are part of each CDR3. The order of the fields is V gene, J gene, clone size, D gene, CDR3 protein, CDR3 DNA. The D gene is left open where the match is weak. Size values are once, few and many counts, or a class for expanded clones, and some rows have none.

>TRBV12-3/TRBV12-4|TRBJ2-1|NA|NA
CASRVASYNEQFF
TGTGCCTCCAGGGTTGCATCCTACAATGAGCAGTTCTTC
>TRBV6-5|TRBJ1-2|NA|TRBD1
CASSTDYRQGGGYTF
TGTGCCAGCAGTACCGACTACAGACAGGGGGGGGGCTACACCTTC
>TRBV6-1|TRBJ1-3|NA|TRBD1
CASIDRVAGNTIYF
TGTGCCAGCATCGACAGGGTAGCTGGAAACACCATATATTTT
>TRBV6-6|TRBJ2-3|many|NA
CASSYLASNTDTQYF
TGTGCCAGCAGTTACTTGGCGTCAAACACAGATACGCAGTATTTT
>TRBV20-1|TRBJ1-4|many|NA
CSAKEGGRPTNEKLFF
TGCAGTGCTAAGGAGGGGGGTCGCCCAACTAATGAAAAACTGTTTTTT
>TRBV19|TRBJ1-1|NA|NA
CASSIIGQVNSEAFF
TGTGCCAGTAGTATAATTGGGCAGGTGAACTCTGAAGCTTTCTTT
>TRBV10-3|TRBJ2-7|NA|NA
CAISERVYNEQYF
TGTGCCATCAGTGAGAGGGTCTACAATGAGCAGTACTTC
>TRBV3-1|TRBJ2-1|many|NA
CASSYDGYNEQFF
TGTGCCAGCAGCTACGACGGTTACAATGAGCAGTTCTTC
>TRBV6-2/TRBV6-3|TRBJ2-6|many|NA
CASSYPRPGARSGANVLTF
TGTGCCAGCAGTTACCCTCGACCCGGGGCCCGCTCTGGGGCCAACGTCCTGACTTTC
>TRBV20-1|TRBJ2-7|NA|TRBD2
CSAKTGGTHEQYF
TGCAGTGCCAAAACGGGAGGGACTCACGAGCAGTACTTC
>TRBV5-1|TRBJ1-1|NA|NA
CASSWSGVGTEAFF
TGCGCCAGCAGCTGGTCGGGGGTTGGCACTGAAGCTTTCTTT
>TRBV5-1|TRBJ2-7|many|NA
CASSITGDEQYF
TGCGCCAGCAGTATTACCGGGGACGAGCAGTACTTC
>TRBV19|TRBJ2-7|few|TRBD1
CASKWDRDPYNEQYF
TGTGCCAGTAAGTGGGACAGGGACCCCTACAATGAGCAGTACTTC
>TRBV30|TRBJ2-7|many|NA
CAWGIGRYEQYF
TGTGCCTGGGGTATAGGACGCTACGAGCAGTACTTC
>TRBV7-2|TRBJ2-2|many|TRBD2
CASSYAGLAGNTGELFF
TGTGCCAGCAGCTATGCCGGACTAGCGGGTAACACCGGGGAGCTGTTTTTT
>TRBV7-3|TRBJ2-2|few|TRBD2
CASSSSGLNTGELFF
TGTGCCAGCAGCTCTAGCGGCCTGAACACCGGGGAGCTGTTTTTT
>TRBV3-1|TRBJ2-5|many|TRBD2
CASSQAISGGTQETQYF
TGTGCCAGCAGCCAAGCGATTAGCGGGGGGACCCAAGAGACCCAGTACTTC
>TRBV6-1|TRBJ1-5|NA|TRBD1
CASSEALGTGGRQPQHF
TGTGCCAGCAGTGAAGCGCTGGGGACAGGGGGCAGACAGCCCCAGCATTTT
>TRBV12-3/TRBV12-4|TRBJ2-7|many|NA
CASSLNPYEQYF
TGTGCCAGCAGTTTAAATCCCTACGAGCAGTACTTC
>TRBV27|TRBJ2-7|many|NA
CASRSVAGRVYEQYF
TGTGCCAGCAGGTCGGTGGCGGGGCGGGTTTACGAGCAGTACTTC
>TRBV7-2|TRBJ2-5|many|TRBD2
CASSLRTGTSGGSFPQYF
TGTGCCAGCAGCCTACGAACAGGGACTAGCGGGGGAAGTTTTCCCCAGTACTTC
>TRBV30|TRBJ2-3|many|TRBD1
CAWSGTGATDTQYF
TGTGCCTGGAGCGGGACAGGGGCCACAGATACGCAGTATTTT
>TRBV13|TRBJ2-1|NA|NA
CASSLAAGRAQFF
TGTGCCAGCAGCTTAGCGGCGGGCAGGGCCCAGTTCTTC
>TRBV6-5|TRBJ2-7|NA|NA
CASSINQGVGEQYF
TGTGCCAGCAGTATAAACCAGGGTGTCGGAGAGCAGTACTTC